These T cell receptor beta chains were read from a single sample in a study of T cells in Graves' hyperthyroidism and ophthalmopathy. Using its own MiXCR run on the multiplex PCR reads, TCRdb lists one record per CDR3 protein. Here the sample spans around 340,000 distinct CDR3 sequences, 18% being singletons. The sample was blood. Receptor source: a woman aged 45-65 years with Graves' hyperthyroidism. Both conserved end residues are part of each CDR3. D genes are given only for firm matches. Clone sizes are given selectively: once, few, many, or a class where the clone is expanded.

TRBJ1-4	-	-	TRBV20-1	CSAAGGTNEKLFF	TGCAGTGCTGCGGGAGGGACTAATGAAAAACTGTTTTTT
TRBJ2-5	many	TRBD2	TRBV20-1	CSAVAGGRGQETQYF	TGCAGTGCGGTAGCGGGGGGGCGTGGACAAGAGACCCAGTACTTC
TRBJ2-7	many	-	TRBV30	CAWTPKRHYEQYF	TGTGCCTGGACCCCTAAAAGGCACTACGAGCAGTACTTC
TRBJ2-7	many	TRBD2	TRBV20-1	CSASSGTIAYEQYF	TGCAGTGCTAGCTCCGGGACTATTGCCTACGAGCAGTACTTC
TRBJ2-1	few	-	TRBV7-3	CASSRDSGRQFF	TGTGCCAGCAGCCGGGACTCCGGAAGGCAGTTCTTC
TRBJ1-1	many	-	TRBV28	CASREGNTEAFF	TGTGCCAGCAGGGAGGGCAACACTGAAGCTTTCTTT
TRBJ2-1	-	TRBD2	TRBV19	CASSFGLAGGPTYNEQFF	TGTGCCAGTAGTTTCGGACTAGCGGGGGGGCCCACCTACAATGAGCAGTTCTTC
TRBJ2-1	few	-	TRBV3-1	CASSQGRGEGISDEQFF	TGTGCCAGCAGCCAAGGCAGGGGTGAGGGGATAAGCGATGAGCAGTTCTTC
TRBJ1-6	-	-	TRBV24-1	CATSDRGVNSPLHF	TGTGCCACCAGTGATCGCGGGGTTAATTCACCCCTCCACTTT
TRBJ1-1	-	TRBD1	TRBV5-1	CASSQMTGVEAFF	TGCGCCAGCAGCCAAATGACAGGGGTTGAAGCTTTCTTT
TRBJ1-6	many	-	TRBV2	CASTYNSPLHF	TGTGCCAGCACTTATAATTCACCCCTCCACTTT
TRBJ1-1	few	-	TRBV5-8	CASSLERSNTEAFF	TGTGCCAGCAGCTTGGAGCGGTCGAACACTGAAGCTTTCTTT
TRBJ2-2	few	-	TRBV6-2/TRBV6-3	CASAEGGTGELFF	TGTGCCAGCGCGGAGGGGGGGACCGGGGAGCTGTTTTTT
TRBJ2-2	many	TRBD1	TRBV7-2	CASSPGTADTGELFF	TGTGCCAGCAGCCCCGGGACAGCGGACACCGGGGAGCTGTTTTTT
TRBJ2-5	few	-	TRBV5-1	CASTTGTLQETQYF	TGCGCCAGCACCACGGGGACCCTTCAAGAGACCCAGTACTTC
TRBJ2-3	many	TRBD2	TRBV7-2	CASSSDLAGGSDTQYF	TGTGCCAGCAGCTCCGATCTAGCGGGAGGTTCAGATACGCAGTATTTT
TRBJ1-1	-	-	TRBV5-6	CASSLAGGGPEAFF	TGTGCCAGCAGCTTGGCGGGGGGCGGCCCTGAAGCTTTCTTT
TRBJ2-1	-	-	TRBV6-1	CASGTSTFGEQFF	TGTGCCAGCGGGACGAGTACTTTCGGTGAGCAGTTCTTC
TRBJ1-1	-	-	TRBV10-2	CASSAARDVTEAFF	TGCGCCAGCAGTGCGGCCAGGGATGTCACTGAAGCTTTCTTT
TRBJ1-4	-	-	TRBV12-3/TRBV12-4	CASSFGGRSEKLFF	TGTGCCAGCAGTTTTGGGGGTAGGAGTGAAAAACTGTTTTTT
TRBJ1-2	many	-	TRBV20-1	CSARAREPSSNYGYTF	TGCAGTGCTAGGGCCCGGGAACCAAGTTCCAACTATGGCTACACCTTC
TRBJ1-6	many	-	TRBV2	CASIDGNSPLHF	TGTGCCAGCATAGACGGAAATTCACCCCTCCACTTT
TRBJ1-6	many	TRBD1	TRBV6-1	CASREGTGLSPLHF	TGTGCCAGCAGAGAGGGGACAGGGCTCTCACCCCTCCACTTT
TRBJ2-1	many	TRBD2	TRBV2	CASSEPGRGGLNEQFF	TGTGCCAGCAGTGAACCGGGTCGGGGGGGTCTTAATGAGCAGTTCTTC
TRBJ2-1	-	TRBD1	TRBV5-1	CASGPGQGYEQFF	TGCGCCAGCGGCCCGGGACAGGGCTATGAGCAGTTCTTC
TRBJ2-1	few	-	TRBV7-6	CASSYGFGSYNEQFF	TGTGCCAGCAGCTACGGTTTTGGGTCCTACAATGAGCAGTTCTTC
TRBJ2-3	many	-	TRBV5-1	CASSLGSFTDTQYF	TGCGCCAGCAGCTTAGGCTCGTTCACAGATACGCAGTATTTT
TRBJ2-5	many	-	TRBV9	CASSSEGGGEETQYF	TGTGCCAGCAGCTCGGAGGGGGGGGGCGAGGAGACCCAGTACTTC
TRBJ2-3	few	-	TRBV5-1	CASSRDLPTQYF	TGCGCCAGCAGCCGGGACCTCCCCACGCAGTATTTT
TRBJ2-7	few	-	TRBV20-1	CSARALTHDDGEQYF	TGCAGTGCTAGAGCTTTGACTCACGATGATGGCGAGCAGTACTTC
TRBJ1-6	-	-	TRBV7-3	CASSLGAASPLHF	TGTGCCAGCAGCTTGGGAGCAGCGTCACCCCTCCACTTT
TRBJ1-2	-	TRBD1	TRBV6-2/TRBV6-3	CASSVNTGDYGYTF	TGTGCCAGCAGTGTCAATACAGGGGACTATGGCTACACCTTC
TRBJ1-2	many	-	TRBV3-1	CASSQEGDLYGYTF	TGTGCCAGCAGCCAAGAGGGGGACCTATATGGCTACACCTTC
TRBJ2-1	-	TRBD2	TRBV7-9	CASSLGLAGPKGNEQFF	TGTGCCAGCAGCCTGGGACTAGCGGGGCCGAAAGGCAATGAGCAGTTCTTC
TRBJ2-4	few	-	TRBV18	CASSPISSLLAKNIQYF	TGTGCCAGCTCACCAATATCGTCTTTATTAGCCAAAAACATTCAGTACTTC
TRBJ1-2	many	TRBD1	TRBV5-6	CASNDRGGYGYTF	TGTGCCAGCAACGACAGGGGAGGGTATGGCTACACCTTC
TRBJ2-1	-	TRBD2	TRBV20-1	CSARASGGPGFF	TGCAGTGCTAGGGCTAGCGGGGGGCCAGGTTTCTTC
TRBJ2-1	-	-	TRBV9	CASSPLWSDNEQFF	TGTGCCAGCAGCCCCCTTTGGAGCGACAATGAGCAGTTCTTC
TRBJ2-3	many	-	TRBV18	CASSPPRVSKGTDTQYF	TGTGCCAGCTCACCACCCAGGGTATCGAAAGGCACAGATACGCAGTATTTT
TRBJ2-7	few	TRBD2	TRBV5-5	CASSLAGLAAPYEQYF	TGTGCCAGCAGCTTGGCGGGACTAGCGGCCCCCTACGAGCAGTACTTC
TRBJ2-1	many	TRBD1	TRBV27	CASSQRQGGNEQFF	TGTGCCAGCAGCCAACGACAGGGGGGCAATGAGCAGTTCTTC
TRBJ2-3	-	TRBD2	TRBV6-1	CASKSGRADTQYF	TGTGCCAGCAAGAGCGGGAGGGCAGATACGCAGTATTTT
TRBJ2-1	-	TRBD1	TRBV18	CASSQNGQAYNEQFF	TGTGCCAGCTCACAGAACGGACAGGCTTACAATGAGCAGTTCTTC
TRBJ1-3	-	-	TRBV12-3/TRBV12-4	CASSLSARGSRTDTIYF	TGTGCCAGCAGTTTAAGTGCAAGGGGGAGCCGTACGGACACCATATATTTT
TRBJ1-2	-	-	TRBV27	CASSLSWGADGYTF	TGTGCCAGCAGTTTATCGTGGGGGGCGGATGGCTACACCTTC
TRBJ1-2	-	TRBD1	TRBV7-9	CASSQPWTGNYGYTF	TGTGCCAGCAGCCAGCCCTGGACAGGGAACTATGGCTACACCTTC
TRBJ2-3	many	TRBD2	TRBV3-1	CASSQGSSGGSDTQYF	TGTGCCAGCAGCCAAGGTTCTAGCGGGGGGTCAGATACGCAGTATTTT
TRBJ1-1	-	-	TRBV28	CASSGSQMNTEAFF	TGTGCCAGCAGTGGCAGCCAGATGAACACTGAAGCTTTCTTT
TRBJ2-3	-	TRBD2	TRBV7-3	CASSLTGTSADTQYF	TGTGCCAGCAGCTTAACTGGGACTAGTGCAGATACGCAGTATTTT
TRBJ1-5	many	-	TRBV28	CASSPVGNQPQHF	TGTGCCAGCAGTCCCGTAGGCAATCAGCCCCAGCATTTT
TRBJ2-1	-	-	TRBV2	CASSEGWRGNEQFF	TGTGCCAGCAGTGAAGGTTGGCGAGGTAATGAGCAGTTCTTC
TRBJ2-3	-	-	TRBV5-1	CASNGGEATDTQYF	TGCGCCAGCAACGGCGGGGAGGCCACAGATACGCAGTATTTT
TRBJ2-1	many	-	TRBV5-1	CASSARGYNEQFF	TGCGCCAGCAGCGCAAGGGGCTACAATGAGCAGTTCTTC
TRBJ1-2	few	TRBD1	TRBV7-8	CASSKGTGYYGYTF	TGTGCCAGCAGCAAAGGGACAGGGTACTATGGCTACACCTTC
TRBJ1-3	few	-	TRBV12-3/TRBV12-4	CASSLTGPGNTIYF	TGTGCCAGCAGTTTGACAGGACCTGGAAACACCATATATTTT
TRBJ1-1	-	-	TRBV7-2	CASSYGTGRGAFF	TGTGCCAGCAGCTATGGAACAGGGAGGGGAGCTTTCTTT
TRBJ2-2	few	TRBD1	TRBV2	CASSTGDTGELFF	TGTGCCAGCAGCACAGGGGATACCGGGGAGCTGTTTTTT